The clone carrying this T cell receptor (beta chain) was detected ten times or more. Time point specified: persistent/refractory GD, antithyroid drugs over 5 years with positive TRAb. PBMC RNA was the source of the TCR library. The V and J ends lost 5 bases and 8 bases, in that order; junction bases with no gene match: 16. The CDR3 has 17 amino acids. In germline, CDR1 is MDHEN, CDR2 SYDVKM. This entry comes from a study of regulatory T cells in long-lasting Graves disease. The authors built TCR beta libraries using iRepertoire HTBI primers and Arm-PCR of CDR3 regions. TCRdb passed the multiplex PCR reads through MiXCR, listing each CDR3 protein once. Of roughly 450,000 distinct CDR3 sequences listed, roughly 20% are singletons.

This clonotype was obtained from a female donor with Graves disease. The chain uses TRBV28 and TRBJ1-4; 8 nucleotides agree with TRBD1. The specimen comprised peripheral blood mononuclear cells (PBMCs), sampled when the disease was refractory, from a patient treated with antithyroid drugs. CDR3 residues: CASSPPPGQARREKLFF. CDR3 sequence (DNA): TGTGCCAGCAGTCCCCCCCCGGGACAGGCTCGGCGGGAAAAACTGTTTTTT. Filled out from reference TRBV28 and TRBJ1-4, the complete variable domain reads DVKVTQSSRYLVKRTGEKVFLECVQDMDHENMFWYRQDPGLGLRLIYFSYDVKMKEKGDIPEGYSVSREKKERFSLILESASTNQTSMYLCASSPPPGQARREKLFFGSGTQLSVL.